This TCR beta chain was sequenced for a study of T cell responses to AZD1222 COVID-19 vaccine. Some clones are missing from TCRdb's copy, which holds only in-frame ones; the method was immunoSEQ multiplex PCR. This sample yields 130,000 or so clones, of which about 90% are seen a single time; 1.7% belongs to the top ten. The CDR3 spans 14 residues. Germline CDR1 GTSNPN, CDR2 SVGIG (reference sequence). The V gene lost 2 bases and the J gene lost 7 bases, with 15 bases spanning the gap. The clonotype comes from an adult in good health. The V call is TRBV30, the J call TRBJ1-3; D remains unclear. The starting material was peripheral blood, obtained on day 0 of AZD1222 vaccination. The CDR3 nucleotides are TGTGCCTGGAGTATTAGGGCCTCGAGGAACACCATATATTTT. The encoded protein is CAWSIRASRNTIYF.